The clone carrying this TCR beta chain occurred a few times. The antigen is undetermined. The entry originates in a study of T cell repertoires in cytomegalovirus infection. TCRdb itself ran the reads through MiXCR, one entry per CDR3 protein. The sample has roughly 180,000 distinct CDR3 sequences, about a fifth seen once; the top ten hold under 30%. Trimming cost V 2 bases and J 7 bases, with 26 bases left between them. The CDR3 consists of 19 residues. CDR1 is MNHEY and CDR2 is SVGEGT in the germline V gene. This TCR derives from a human donor in good health (CMV status not recorded). Some clones in this sample may be carry-over from other donors' samples. The chain couples TRBV6-2 or TRBV6-3 to TRBJ2-2; maybe TRBD2 (6 bases). Here the sequenced sample was CD8+ T cells from cultured PBMCs, taken from culture after CMV antigen stimulation. CDR3 sequence (DNA): TGTGCCAGCAGTTACAGCGGGCAGGGCAGGGCAGGCCGGCACGGGGAGCTGTTTTTT. Encoded protein: CASSYSGQGRAGRHGELFF.